These 22 T cell receptor beta chains were sequenced from one sample in a study of beta chain features in type 1 diabetes. The whole isolated RNA underwent reverse transcription, so sequencing captured expressed TCRB transcripts. The table came from immunoSEQ multiplex PCR; TCRdb's copy has only in-frame clones and leaves some out. Here the sample spans 90,000 to 110,000 clones, 40% being singletons. The sample comprised stem cell memory CD4+ T cells from blood. The receptor set was obtained from a woman aged 18-30 years in good health.

This clone has ten or more counts. V is TRBV18 and J is TRBJ2-6, with D tentatively TRBD2 (7 bases). The germline gives CDR1 KGHSH, CDR2 LQKENI. Trimming removed 0 bases at V and 1 base at J, with 10 bases between. The CDR3 is made up of 17 amino acids. The CDR3: CASSPPRGRSGANVLTF. The CDR3, as DNA: TGTGCCAGCTCACCACCGCGGGGGCGATCTGGGGCCAACGTCCTGACTTTC.

This clone was found a few times. The gene calls are TRBV5-1 and TRBJ2-3; 7 nucleotides agree with TRBD1. Losses at the gene ends were 4 bases for V and 5 bases for J; bases not matched to a gene: 1. The CDR3 contains 12 residues. CDR1 is SGHRS, CDR2 YFSETQ, per germline. CDR3 loop: CASSNRGDTQYF. The CDR3 DNA reads TGCGCCAGCAGCAACAGGGGAGATACGCAGTATTTT.

The sample holds a few counts of this clone. This chain links TRBV11-2 with TRBJ2-7; perhaps TRBD1 as D (6 bases). V was cut by 5 bases and J by 3 bases, with 17 bases left in between. This CDR3 is built from 15 residues. Germline CDR1 and CDR2: SGHAT and FQNNGV. The CDR3 sequence is CASSTPGSRGYEQYF. In nucleotides, the CDR3 is TGTGCCAGCAGCACCCCCGGGTCCAGGGGCTACGAGCAGTACTTC. The full variable domain, in which reference TRBV11-2 and TRBJ2-7 provide the parts outside the CDR3, is EAGVAQSPRYKIIEKRQSVAFWCNPISGHATLYWYQQILGQGPKLLIQFQNNGVVDDSQLPKDRFSAERLKGVDSTLKIQPAKLEDSAVYLCASSTPGSRGYEQYFGPGTRLTVT.

This clone was found a few times. V is TRBV28 and J is TRBJ2-3; 8 nucleotides line up with TRBD2. J gave up 1 base and V 7 bases, and 7 bases lay outside the gene matches. The CDR3 runs to 15 residues. CDR1 and CDR2 (germline): MDHEN, SYDVKM. Here the CDR3 reads CASMTREDGTDTQYF. As DNA, the CDR3 is TGTGCCAGCATGACGCGGGAGGACGGCACAGATACGCAGTATTTT. The full variable domain, its missing parts supplied by reference TRBV28 and TRBJ2-3, is DVKVTQSSRYLVKRTGEKVFLECVQDMDHENMFWYRQDPGLGLRLIYFSYDVKMKEKGDIPEGYSVSREKKERFSLILESASTNQTSMYLCASMTREDGTDTQYFGPGTRLTVL.

The CDR3 nucleotides read TGTGCCAGCTCACCACGGACAGGGGTGAACACTGAAGCTTTCTTT. It translates to CASSPRTGVNTEAFF. The V call is TRBV18, the J call TRBJ1-1, with 9 bases identical to TRBD1. Germline V gene lookup returns CDR1 KGHSH and CDR2 LQKENI. J lost 0 bases, V lost 1 base, and 0 bases had no gene match. The CDR3 has 15 residues.

This chain connects TRBV27 to TRBJ1-1; no clear D. V was shortened by 1 base and J by 1 base, with 10 bases between the two germline ends. CDR1 and CDR2 (germline): MNHEY, SMNVEV (reference sequence). The CDR3 spans 15 residues. CDR3 coding DNA: TGTGCCAGCAGTTTATATCGGGGTCCGAACACTGAAGCTTTCTTT. Residues: CASSLYRGPNTEAFF.

This chain connects TRBV7-8 to TRBJ2-3; TRBD2 matches at 12 bases. V gave up 6 bases and J gave up 3 bases; unmatched junction bases: 4. The CDR3 has 15 residues. Germline assignment: CDR1 SGHVS and CDR2 FQNEAQ. Here the CDR3 DNA reads TGTGCCAGCAGGACTAGCGGGGGACGAACAGATACGCAGTATTTT. This translates into CASRTSGGRTDTQYF.

As to this clone: Other DNA sequences of this sample code for an identical CDR3. J is TRBJ2-3 and V is TRBV7-6; perhaps TRBD1 as D (6 bases). Germline CDR1 SGHVS, CDR2 FNYEAQ. This CDR3 region has 16 residues. V lost 5 bases to trimming and J lost 2 bases, with 17 bases between them. CDR3 sequence: CASSHRAHSFTDTQYF. CDR3 in DNA: TGTGCCAGCAGCCACAGGGCCCACTCCTTCACAGATACGCAGTATTTT.

The V and J genes are TRBV4-3 and TRBJ2-5, with D maybe TRBD1 (6 bases). Germline loops: CDR1 LGHNA, CDR2 YSLEER. The CDR3 length is 13 residues. Trimming cost V 3 bases and J 4 bases, with 9 bases left between them. The CDR3 loop reads CASSHQGGETQYF. Written as DNA, the CDR3 is TGCGCCAGCAGCCATCAAGGGGGAGAGACCCAGTACTTC.

V gene TRBV9 combines with J gene TRBJ2-2, with D possibly being TRBD2 (6 bases). V lost 4 bases to trimming and J lost 6 bases, with 10 bases between them. This CDR3 is 13 amino acids long. Per the germline V gene, CDR1 is SGDLS and CDR2 is YYNGEE. CDR3 region: CASSIGGPGELFF. The CDR3 region has the DNA TGTGCCAGCAGCATCGGAGGGCCCGGGGAGCTGTTTTTT.

This sequence joins TRBV30 and TRBJ2-3; D uncertain. Germline V CDR1 and CDR2: GTSNPN, SVGIG (reference sequence). V was shortened by 2 bases and J by 4 bases, with 7 bases between the two germline ends. The CDR3 runs to 12 residues. The CDR3 loop is CAWSSSPDTQYF. The DNA of the CDR3 is TGTGCCTGGAGTTCGTCCCCAGATACGCAGTATTTT.

The V call is TRBV19, the J call TRBJ1-2; 9 nucleotides align to TRBD1. Trimming at V came to 5 bases and at J to 2 bases, leaving 12 bases not matched to a gene. This CDR3 is 17 amino acids long. The germline V gene encodes CDR1 LNHDA and CDR2 SQIVND (reference sequence). CDR3 coding DNA: TGTGCCAGTAGTGCCGGGACAGGGCGTTTCGGGAACTATGGCTACACCTTC. The encoded protein is CASSAGTGRFGNYGYTF. Complete variable domain (other parts from reference TRBV19 and TRBJ1-2): DGGITQSPKYLFRKEGQNVTLSCEQNLNHDAMYWYRQDPGQGLRLIYYSQIVNDFQKGDIAEGYSVSREKKESFPLTVTSAQKNPTAFYLCASSAGTGRFGNYGYTFGSGTRLTVV.

The chain is built from TRBV6-6 and TRBJ1-1; no reliable D call. In germline, CDR1 is MNHNY, CDR2 SVGAGI (reference sequence). The CDR3 totals 11 residues. Trimming took off 2 bases at V and 5 bases at J, with 3 bases between the two ends. The CDR3 sequence: CASSYETEAFF. CDR3 DNA: TGTGCCAGCAGTTACGAGACTGAAGCTTTCTTT.

The chain recombines TRBV4-1 with TRBJ2-7, with D perhaps matching TRBD2 (6 bases). Germline V gives CDR1 MGHRA, CDR2 YSYEKL. Trimming shortened V by 4 bases and J by 0 bases, and 16 bases separated the two germline ends. The CDR3 covers 16 residues. This CDR3 is CASSRRPEEGSYEQYF. The CDR3 DNA follows: TGCGCCAGCAGCCGCCGCCCTGAGGAGGGCTCCTACGAGCAGTACTTC.

A few counts support this clone. The chain has TRBV27 and TRBJ1-1; D is undetermined. Between the trimmed V and J ends, which lost 5 bases and 1 base, there was a span of 11 bases. The germline gives CDR1 MNHEY, CDR2 SMNVEV (reference sequence). CDR3 length: 14 residues. CDR3 amino acids: CASSELYSNTEAFF. The CDR3 DNA sequence: TGTGCCAGCAGTGAACTATACTCGAACACTGAAGCTTTCTTT.

This chain links TRBV14 with TRBJ2-5; 12 bases are a match to TRBD2. Germline V gene lookup returns CDR1 SGHDN and CDR2 FVKESK. This CDR3 region has 16 residues. Trimming cost V 0 bases and J 4 bases; bases outside gene matches: 3. CDR3 DNA sequence: TGTGCCAGCAGCCAAGATCAGGGACTAGCGGGAGAGACCCAGTACTTC. Encoded protein: CASSQDQGLAGETQYF.

The rearrangement joins TRBV18 to TRBJ2-6; D may be TRBD1 (6 bases). Looked up from germline, CDR1 is KGHSH and CDR2 is LQKENI. This CDR3 comprises 19 residues. Trimming stripped 3 bases from V and 0 bases from J, with 18 bases between. The DNA for the CDR3 is TGTGCCAGCTCACCTCACCCAGGGGAACTCCTCTCTGGGGCCAACGTCCTGACTTTC. Translated: CASSPHPGELLSGANVLTF.

This clone turned up a few times. The V and J genes are TRBV19 and TRBJ1-2; D unresolved. Trimming took off 3 bases at V and 8 bases at J, with 7 bases between the two ends. CDR3 length: 11 residues. CDR1 is LNHDA, CDR2 SQIVND, per germline (reference sequence). CDR3 coding DNA: TGTGCCAGTAGTATCGAACGGGGCTACACCTTC. Translated, it gives CASSIERGYTF.

This clone was picked up a small number of times. The V gene is TRBV7-9, the J gene TRBJ1-2; D is possibly TRBD1 (5 bases). Looked up from germline, CDR1 is SEHNR and CDR2 is FQNEAQ (reference sequence). V lost 3 bases and J 4 bases, leaving 15 bases between the germline ends. The CDR3 covers 15 residues. CDR3 sequence (DNA): TGTGCCAGCAGCTTCACCTTGACAGTTCTCTATGGCTACACCTTC. Its protein is CASSFTLTVLYGYTF.

The chain is built from TRBV4-2 and TRBJ2-1; 8 bases match TRBD1. From germline, CDR1 is LGHNA and CDR2 YNFKEQ. This CDR3 has 13 amino acids. J lost 9 bases, V lost 3 bases, and 4 bases had no gene match. CDR3 residues: CASSQQGAGEQFF. The CDR3 DNA is TGTGCCAGCAGCCAGCAGGGGGCGGGTGAGCAGTTCTTC.

The chain couples TRBV5-8 to TRBJ2-6, with D perhaps matching TRBD1 (6 bases). Germline CDR1 is SGHTS and CDR2 is YDEGEE. This CDR3 has 14 amino acids. V lost 7 bases and J lost 1, with 9 bases in between. The CDR3 DNA reads as TGTGCCAGCCGAGGGGGTTCTGGGGCCAACGTCCTGACTTTC. Translated: CASRGGSGANVLTF. The entire variable domain, with the rest obtained from reference TRBV5-8 and TRBJ2-6, is as follows: EAGVTQSPTHLIKTRGQQATLRCSPISGHTSVYWYQQALGLGLQFLLWYDEGEERNRGNFPPRFSGRQFPNYSSELNVNALELEDSALYLCASRGGSGANVLTFGAGSRLTVL.

The rearrangement joins TRBV6-1 to TRBJ2-7; unclear D gene. The CDR3 covers 13 residues. Trimming left V 11 bases short and J 1 base short, with 15 bases between. From germline, CDR1 is MNHNS and CDR2 SASEGT. For the CDR3, the DNA is TGTGCCGCGGAAAAAACTGAGTCCTACGAGCAGTACTTC. It encodes CAAEKTESYEQYF.